A selection of T cell receptor beta chains follows, all from one sample in a study of T cell responses to AZD1222 COVID-19 vaccine. Sequenced by immunoSEQ multiplex PCR; TCRdb stores in-frame clones only, minus some. The table lists approximately 150,000 clones, just over 90% of them singletons, with roughly 4.4% in the top ten. The sample here was peripheral blood, taken on day 0 of MenACWY control vaccination. The origin of the receptors is an adult in good health. Both conserved end residues are part of each CDR3. The D gene is left open where the match is weak. Expanded clones get a size class; other rows say once, few or many, or leave the size out.

v_call,d_call,j_call,clone_size,cdr3_nt,cdr3_aa
TRBV28,.,TRBJ1-1,once,TGTGCCAGCGACCGACAGAACACTGAAGCTTTCTTT,CASDRQNTEAFF
TRBV27,.,TRBJ1-6,.,TGTGCCAGCAGAGATAGCGAGGGAAGAAATTCACCCCTCCACTTT,CASRDSEGRNSPLHF
TRBV6-5,.,TRBJ2-1,.,TGTGCCAGCAGGGGCGTCTCGGAATACAATGAGCAGTTCTTC,CASRGVSEYNEQFF
TRBV11-2,.,TRBJ1-1,.,TGTGCCAGCAGCTCTCAGGGTCGCACTGAAGCTTTCTTT,CASSSQGRTEAFF
TRBV10-3,TRBD1,TRBJ1-1,once,TGTGCCATCAGTGGGGGGGACAGACTTAACACTGAAGCTTTCTTT,CAISGGDRLNTEAFF
TRBV5-8,.,TRBJ2-1,.,TGTGCCAGCAGCCCACATATGGGTTTCGGGCAGTTCTTC,CASSPHMGFGQFF
TRBV7-2,.,TRBJ1-1,.,TGTGCCAGCAACAGCGGGCTGAGGAACACTGAAGCTTTCTTT,CASNSGLRNTEAFF
TRBV7-2,TRBD1,TRBJ2-2,.,TGTGCCAGCAGAAATGACAGGGGGTATGAGGAGCTGTTTTTT,CASRNDRGYEELFF
TRBV11-3,TRBD2,TRBJ2-1,.,TGTGCCAGCAGCCCCTCCGGACTAGCGGGAGATGAGCAGTTCTTC,CASSPSGLAGDEQFF
TRBV3-1/TRBV3-2,TRBD1,TRBJ1-2,.,TGTGCCAGCAGCCAACTCTTCAACCCTCGACAGGGGTCTGGCTACACCTTC,CASSQLFNPRQGSGYTF
TRBV7-6,.,TRBJ1-3,.,TGTGCCAGCAGCCCCAGCTTCGGACAGTTCTCTGGAAACACCATATATTTT,CASSPSFGQFSGNTIYF
TRBV5-4,.,TRBJ2-5,once,TGTGCCAGCAGCTCAACCACGGAGACCCAGTACTTC,CASSSTTETQYF
TRBV3-1/TRBV3-2,TRBD1,TRBJ1-2,.,TGTGCCAGCAGCCACGACAGGGTTTGGGCTGGCTACACCTTC,CASSHDRVWAGYTF
TRBV5-1,.,TRBJ2-3,.,TGCGCCAGCCGCGACACAGATACGCAGTATTTT,CASRDTDTQYF
TRBV6-4,.,TRBJ2-1,.,TGTGCCAGCAGTGACTCACCGGGACTCCGCGAGCAGTTCTTC,CASSDSPGLREQFF
TRBV12-5,TRBD2,TRBJ2-1,.,TGTGCTAGTGGTTTGGCTCCCGGGACTAGCGGGAGGAGTGAGCAGTTCTTC,CASGLAPGTSGRSEQFF
TRBV29-1,.,TRBJ2-3,once,TGCAGCGTTGCAGGAGCGGGAGATACGCAGTATTTT,CSVAGAGDTQYF
TRBV21-1,.,TRBJ2-4,.,TGTGCCAGCAGCAAACAGTGGGGTGGGCTAGCCAAAAACATTCAGTACTTC,CASSKQWGGLAKNIQYF
TRBV28,TRBD1,TRBJ2-5,.,TGTGCCAGCAGTTTAACCGGACAGGGGGGGAAAGAGACCCAGTACTTC,CASSLTGQGGKETQYF
TRBV5-6,.,TRBJ2-7,.,TGTGCCAGCAGCGCCGTAAACTACGAGCAGTACTTC,CASSAVNYEQYF
TRBV18,TRBD2,TRBJ2-7,.,TGTGCCAGCTCACCACCGGGACTAGCGAGAGAGCAGTACTTC,CASSPPGLAREQYF
TRBV7-6,.,TRBJ1-3,.,TGTGCCAGCAGCTTAGTTATTGGCTCTGGAAACACCATATATTTT,CASSLVIGSGNTIYF
TRBV7-7,.,TRBJ2-5,.,TGTGCCAGCAGCCAGGGGGGGTCGACCCAGTACTTC,CASSQGGSTQYF
TRBV28,.,TRBJ1-5,.,TGTGCCAGCAGGGTCTTTCTTGGGGGGCGCAATCAGCCCCAGCATTTT,CASRVFLGGRNQPQHF
TRBV5-1,.,TRBJ1-2,.,TGCGCCAGCAGCTTGGATTCCTATGGCTACACCTTC,CASSLDSYGYTF
TRBV27,TRBD1,TRBJ2-2,.,TGTGCCAGCAGCCCCCCGACAGGGACGGAGACCGGGGAGCTGTTTTTT,CASSPPTGTETGELFF
TRBV11-2,.,TRBJ1-1,.,TGTGCCAGCAGCAAAGTTGGTGAAGCTTTCTTT,CASSKVGEAFF
TRBV6-2/TRBV6-3,.,TRBJ1-1,.,TGTGCCAGCAGTTACTCGACTAGGGCCACTGAAGCTTTCTTT,CASSYSTRATEAFF
TRBV2,.,TRBJ2-7,.,TGTGCCAGCATTCTTCCTGTACTGGTCCCCCGCGATCTGAAGCAGTACTTC,CASILPVLVPRDLKQYF
TRBV18,.,TRBJ1-2,.,TGTGCCAGCTCACCGACCAACTATGGCTACACCTTC,CASSPTNYGYTF
TRBV11-3,.,TRBJ2-2,.,TGTGCCAGCACCCTATCCTCCCCAGGGGCCGGGGAGCTGTTTTTT,CASTLSSPGAGELFF
TRBV5-1,TRBD2,TRBJ2-1,.,TGCGCCAGCAGCTTCGCTAGCGGGAGTCTCAATGAGCAGTTCTTC,CASSFASGSLNEQFF
TRBV21-1,.,TRBJ1-5,.,TGTGCCACTAGGGGCAAACCGCATTTT,CATRGKPHF
TRBV28,TRBD1,TRBJ2-7,.,TGTGCCAGCACCCCTCATGGGACAGGCCTCTACGAGCAGTACTTC,CASTPHGTGLYEQYF
TRBV27,.,TRBJ2-7,.,TGTGCCAGCAGTTGGCAGGGTCTCTCAAGGCAGTACTTC,CASSWQGLSRQYF
TRBV21-1,.,TRBJ1-2,.,TGTGCCAGCAGGTTCCGGCAGGGGATTAACTATGGCTACACCTTC,CASRFRQGINYGYTF
TRBV19,.,TRBJ2-1,.,TGTGCCACTACCCGGAGGGGGGAGTACAATGAGCAGTTCTTC,CATTRRGEYNEQFF
TRBV4-1,TRBD1,TRBJ1-3,.,TGCGCCAGCAGCCATGCGGGACAGGGTAATGGAAACACCATATATTTT,CASSHAGQGNGNTIYF
TRBV12-3/TRBV12-4,.,TRBJ1-1,.,TGTGCCAGCAGTTTAAACAGATTATTCGCTTTCTTT,CASSLNRLFAFF
TRBV11-2,.,TRBJ1-4,once,TGTGCCAGCAGCTTAGAACAAAGGGTTCGACTGTTTTTT,CASSLEQRVRLFF
TRBV14,.,TRBJ2-2,.,TGTGCCAGCAGCCAAGGTTTTGGGGGCTCCGCCGGGGAGCTGTTTTTT,CASSQGFGGSAGELFF
TRBV6-4,TRBD1,TRBJ2-5,.,TGTGCCAGCAGTGTTGGCGGGACAGGGGAGACCCAGTACTTC,CASSVGGTGETQYF